The source of this TCR beta chain is a study of blood T cell repertoires in COVID-19. The overall study: Sites in the United States, Italy and Spain provided acute and convalescent COVID-19 samples. Nucleic acid was either cDNA or gDNA, and it came from T cells, B-cell-depleted T cells, or PBMCs.

Per the original data handling: Amplifying reference gene primers gave estimates of nucleated cell counts. The assay was immunoSEQ multiplex PCR, and TCRdb's table has in-frame clones only and misses some. V and J calls plus clone size are reproduced from that table; the DNA served to infer D and trimming. The data contain 400,000 or so clones, roughly 90% of them singletons. The CDR3 sequence is 15 residues long. The V end was cut by 3 bases, the J end by 7 bases, with 18 bases between. Germline V CDR1 and CDR2: SGHAT, FQNNGV. The genes are TRBV11-2 and TRBJ2-5; D might be TRBD2 (7 bases). The source of this sequence is a woman aged 40 to 50 with COVID-19, enrolled during active disease. Sequencing was performed on peripheral blood. CDR3 sequence reads: CASSFPGGGGGTQYF. In DNA form, the CDR3 reads TGTGCCAGCAGCTTCCCGGGAGGCGGAGGGGGGACCCAGTACTTC. The variable domain in full, completed from reference TRBV11-2 and TRBJ2-5, reads EAGVAQSPRYKIIEKRQSVAFWCNPISGHATLYWYQQILGQGPKLLIQFQNNGVVDDSQLPKDRFSAERLKGVDSTLKIQPAKLEDSAVYLCASSFPGGGGGTQYFGPGTRLLVL.